This T cell receptor (beta chain) was documented in a study of blood T cells in healthy people across ages. General study findings and limits: Shifts in expanded clonotypes may have been confounded by donor CMV status, which was unknown.

A word on this clonotype: As yet, its antigen is unknown. One end of the junction does not line up with germline, which may come from a read error.

It was with a sample-barcoded 5' primer and a J-beta primer mix that a second PCR of roughly 6 to 11 cycles was run. The yield of each sample was at least 2.5 million CDR3-containing paired-end reads. Via MiXCR, TCRdb re-called the 5' RACE reads, giving one row per CDR3 protein. The sample lists approximately 780,000 distinct CDR3 sequences; more than 25% were seen once. Total RNA was isolated from each sample in quantities of at least 6 micrograms. These data are also associated with another study on T cells of mothers and their children. That investigation notes: Related and unrelated pairs show similar shaping of TCR recombination output by thymic selection.

This TCR came from a boy between 10 and 17 years old in good health. Sample: blood.

This CDR3 reads CAGSTGETQYF. CDR3 bases: TGCGCCGGCAGCACCGGAGAGACCCAGTACTTC. This chain links TRBV5-1 with TRBJ2-5, with D unclear. CDR1 SGHRS and CDR2 YFSETQ come from the germline V gene. The CDR3 consists of 11 residues.